The rows below give T cell receptor beta chains drawn from one sample of a study of T cell responses to AZD1222 COVID-19 vaccine. Sequenced by immunoSEQ multiplex PCR; TCRdb stores in-frame clones only, minus some. The table has about 160,000 clones, 92% seen once. Sequencing used peripheral blood, obtained 28 days after the second AZD1222 dose. These receptors all come from an adult who received the AZD1222 COVID-19 vaccine. Each CDR3 is given without its conserved first and last residue. Size is omitted from some rows. Given values are once, few, many or a class for expanded clones.

V	size	J	CDR3
TRBV18	.	TRBJ2-1	ASSPPMSGGWGNEQF
TRBV5-1	few	TRBJ1-3	ASSAYKGRGNTIY
TRBV18	.	TRBJ1-4	ASSPPGTENEKLF
TRBV3-1/TRBV3-2	.	TRBJ2-7	ASSQVLPGQEISSYEQY
TRBV28	.	TRBJ1-1	ASSINRDLMNTEAF
TRBV30	.	TRBJ2-5	AGLTRGETQY
TRBV28	.	TRBJ2-3	ASSSEGGAADTQY
TRBV6-4	.	TRBJ1-2	ASSETGTGFGYT
TRBV29-1	.	TRBJ1-1	SVEIPLGMNTEAF
TRBV24-1	.	TRBJ2-3	ATSAATSGSLDTQY
TRBV19	once	TRBJ2-1	ASSLAGVYNEQF